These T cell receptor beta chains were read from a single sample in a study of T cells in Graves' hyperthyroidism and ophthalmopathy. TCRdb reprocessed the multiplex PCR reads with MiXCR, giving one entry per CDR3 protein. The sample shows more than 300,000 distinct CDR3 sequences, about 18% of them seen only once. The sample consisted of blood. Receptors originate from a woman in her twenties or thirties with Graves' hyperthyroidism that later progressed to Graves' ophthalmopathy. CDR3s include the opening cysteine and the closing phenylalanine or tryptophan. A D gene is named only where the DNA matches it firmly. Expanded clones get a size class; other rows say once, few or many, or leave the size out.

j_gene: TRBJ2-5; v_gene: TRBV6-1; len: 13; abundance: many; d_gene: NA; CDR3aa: CASSIVDRETQYF
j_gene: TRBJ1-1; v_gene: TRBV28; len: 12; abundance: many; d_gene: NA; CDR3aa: CATQAWGTEAFF
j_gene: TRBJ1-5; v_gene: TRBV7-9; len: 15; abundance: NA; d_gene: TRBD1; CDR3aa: CASSPGTGYGQPQHF
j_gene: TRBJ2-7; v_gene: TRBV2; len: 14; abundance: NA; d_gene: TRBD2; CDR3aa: CANTDTEGGDEQYF
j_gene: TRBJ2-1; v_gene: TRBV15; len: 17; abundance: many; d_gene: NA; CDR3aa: CATSRGILRVGRNEQFF
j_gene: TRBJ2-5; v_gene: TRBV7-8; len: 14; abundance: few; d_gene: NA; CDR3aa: CASSLDRDGETQYF
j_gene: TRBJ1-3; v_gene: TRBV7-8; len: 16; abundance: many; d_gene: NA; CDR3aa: CASSLARVLSGNTIYF
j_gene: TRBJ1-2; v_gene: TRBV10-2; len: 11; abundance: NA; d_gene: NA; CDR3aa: CASRNRDGYTF
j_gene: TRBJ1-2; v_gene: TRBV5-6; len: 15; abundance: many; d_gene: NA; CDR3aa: CASSFRGTPHYGYTF
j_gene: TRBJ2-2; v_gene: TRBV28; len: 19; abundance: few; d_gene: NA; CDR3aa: CASSPIKIRTGEDTGELFF
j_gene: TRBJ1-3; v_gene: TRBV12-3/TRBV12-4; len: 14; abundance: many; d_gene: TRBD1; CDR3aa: CASSENRGGNTIYF
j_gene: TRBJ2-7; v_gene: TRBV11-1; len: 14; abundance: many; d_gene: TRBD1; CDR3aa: CASRMDRGSYEQYF
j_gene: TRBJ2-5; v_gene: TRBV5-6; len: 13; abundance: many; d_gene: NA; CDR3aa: CASSLEGGETQYF
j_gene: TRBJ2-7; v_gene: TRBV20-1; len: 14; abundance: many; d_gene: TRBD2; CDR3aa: CSARDQLGLAAQYF
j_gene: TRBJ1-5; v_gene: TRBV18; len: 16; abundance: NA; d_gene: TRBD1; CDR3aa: CASSPAGTGNNQPQHF
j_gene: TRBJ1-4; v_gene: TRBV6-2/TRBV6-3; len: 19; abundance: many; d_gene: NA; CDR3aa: CASSSNPRTAQSTNEKLFF
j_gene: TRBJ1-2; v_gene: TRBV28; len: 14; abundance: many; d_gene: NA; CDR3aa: CASTVGGLNYGYTF
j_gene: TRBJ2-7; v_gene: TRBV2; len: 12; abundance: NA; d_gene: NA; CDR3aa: CASRGGGGEQYF
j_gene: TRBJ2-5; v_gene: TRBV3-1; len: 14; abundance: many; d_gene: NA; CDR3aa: CASSHRGNQETQYF
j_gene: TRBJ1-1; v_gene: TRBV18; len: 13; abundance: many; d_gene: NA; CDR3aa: CASSPDLNTEAFF
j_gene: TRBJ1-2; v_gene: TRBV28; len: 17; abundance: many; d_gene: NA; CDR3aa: CASSPNKGQQESYGYTF
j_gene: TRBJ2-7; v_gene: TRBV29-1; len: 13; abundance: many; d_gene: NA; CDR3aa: CSVVEAFSYEQYF
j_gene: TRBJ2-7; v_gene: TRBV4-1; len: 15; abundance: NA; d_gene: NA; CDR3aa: CASSSRVLPSVGQYF
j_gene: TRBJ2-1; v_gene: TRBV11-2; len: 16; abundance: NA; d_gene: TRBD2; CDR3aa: CASGGLAGGFNNEQFF
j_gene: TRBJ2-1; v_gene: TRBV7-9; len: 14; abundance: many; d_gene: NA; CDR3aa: CASSVGRLSGEQFF
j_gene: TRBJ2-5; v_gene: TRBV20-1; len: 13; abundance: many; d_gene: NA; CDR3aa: CSAGDTGEGTQYF
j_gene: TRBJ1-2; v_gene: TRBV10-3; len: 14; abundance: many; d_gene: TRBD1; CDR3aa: CATASTGEEYGYTF
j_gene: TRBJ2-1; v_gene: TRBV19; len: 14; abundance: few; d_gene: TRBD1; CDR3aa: CASSTPGTVNEQFF
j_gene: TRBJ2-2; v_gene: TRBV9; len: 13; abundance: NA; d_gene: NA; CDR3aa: CASKEANTGELFF